This TCR beta chain was found in a study of blood T cell repertoires in COVID-19. Only in-frame clones appear in the TCRdb table, and some are missing; sequencing was by immunoSEQ multiplex PCR. Here the sample spans about 160,000 clones, about 80% being singletons. This clone was recorded at least ten times. Different DNA sequences within this sample yield the same CDR3. This CDR3 contains 13 residues. V was shortened by 0 bases and J by 8 bases, with 8 bases between the two germline ends. CDR1 SGHNT and CDR2 YYREEE come from the germline V gene (reference sequence). The specimen sequenced was peripheral blood. The TCR originated in a woman in her thirties or forties with COVID-19, enrolled during active disease. The chain recombines TRBV5-4 with TRBJ1-4; D unclear. This chain's CDR3 is CASSLDRQEKLFF. CDR3 bases: TGTGCCAGCAGCTTGGACCGACAAGAAAAACTGTTTTTT.